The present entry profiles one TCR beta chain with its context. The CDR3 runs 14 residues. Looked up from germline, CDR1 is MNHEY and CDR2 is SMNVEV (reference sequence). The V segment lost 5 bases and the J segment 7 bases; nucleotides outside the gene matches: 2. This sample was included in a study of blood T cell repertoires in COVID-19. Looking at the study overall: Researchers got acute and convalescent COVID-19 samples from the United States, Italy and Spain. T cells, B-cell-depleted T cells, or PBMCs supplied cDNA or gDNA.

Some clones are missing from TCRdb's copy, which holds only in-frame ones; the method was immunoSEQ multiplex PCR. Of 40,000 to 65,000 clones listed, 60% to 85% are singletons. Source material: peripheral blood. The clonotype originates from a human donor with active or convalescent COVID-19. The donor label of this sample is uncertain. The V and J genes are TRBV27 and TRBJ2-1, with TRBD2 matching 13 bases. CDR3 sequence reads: CASSTSGRGNEQFF. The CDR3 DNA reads TGTGCCAGCAGTACTAGCGGGAGGGGTAATGAGCAGTTCTTC.